Listed below are T cell receptor beta chains from one sample, sequenced in a study of T cell repertoires in cytomegalovirus infection. TCRdb fed the reads into MiXCR, producing one record per CDR3 protein. The sample yields 150,000 to 200,000 distinct CDR3 sequences, 17% seen once. The source material was CD8+ T cells from PBMCs. These receptors came from a human donor in good health (CMV status not recorded). Some clones in this sample may be carry-over from other donors' samples. Both conserved end residues are trimmed from each CDR3. Each record gives: V gene, J gene, CDR3 protein.

V: TRBV7-2; J: TRBJ1-1; CDR3: ASSPQRRGGMNTEAF
V: TRBV7-8; J: TRBJ2-5; CDR3: ASRDRGAETQY
V: TRBV7-9; J: TRBJ2-1; CDR3: ASSLPRFGQF
V: TRBV7-2; J: TRBJ2-7; CDR3: ASSPASPSRYEQY
V: TRBV6-5; J: TRBJ1-1; CDR3: ASSYSIGTEAF
V: TRBV14; J: TRBJ2-1; CDR3: ASSQFTGSAYEQF
V: TRBV7-2; J: TRBJ1-5; CDR3: ASSLQRVGGSNQPQH
V: TRBV7-6; J: TRBJ1-1; CDR3: ASSSPGEDITEAF
V: TRBV19; J: TRBJ2-1; CDR3: ASRLAGHSYNEQF
V: TRBV7-2; J: TRBJ2-5; CDR3: ASSPLTGGRETQY
V: TRBV7-2; J: TRBJ1-4; CDR3: ASTKGGFNEKLF
V: TRBV28; J: TRBJ1-2; CDR3: ASSTPGLYYGYT
V: TRBV7-2; J: TRBJ1-5; CDR3: ASSFGGASNQPQH
V: TRBV7-9; J: TRBJ2-5; CDR3: ASSLSGMEETQY
V: TRBV12-3/TRBV12-4; J: TRBJ2-5; CDR3: ASSQPAGTGWETQY
V: TRBV6-1; J: TRBJ2-3; CDR3: ASSYRDRDTDTQY
V: TRBV29-1; J: TRBJ2-7; CDR3: SVTLALEGYEQY